This is a list of T cell receptor beta chains from one sample in a study of T cells in Graves' hyperthyroidism and ophthalmopathy. MiXCR, applied by TCRdb to the multiplex PCR reads, yields one record per CDR3 protein. The sample consists of about 840,000 distinct CDR3 sequences, about two fifths of them appearing once. What was sequenced was blood. The receptors derive from a man between 18 and 29 years old with Graves' hyperthyroidism. Each CDR3 is given with its conserved first and last residue. The order of the fields is CDR3 protein, CDR3 DNA, clone size, CDR3 length, D gene, V gene, J gene. A D gene is named only where the DNA matches it firmly. Some rows mark clone size as missing; the rest say once, few, many or name a class of expanded clone.

CDR3: CASSDENTGVTEAFF
DNA: TGTGCCAGCAGCGACGAGAACACAGGGGTCACTGAAGCTTTCTTT
size: many
length: 15
D: TRBD1
V: TRBV7-6
J: TRBJ1-1

CDR3: CASSLEAGMNTEAFF
DNA: TGCGCCAGCAGCTTGGAGGCAGGTATGAACACTGAAGCTTTCTTT
size: few
length: 15
D: NA
V: TRBV5-1
J: TRBJ1-1

CDR3: CASSQLPTGNYGYTF
DNA: TGTGCCAGCAGCCAATTGCCGACAGGCAACTATGGCTACACCTTC
size: NA
length: 15
D: NA
V: TRBV2
J: TRBJ1-2

CDR3: CSARLDRESPLHF
DNA: TGCAGTGCTAGATTGGACAGGGAATCACCCCTCCACTTT
size: NA
length: 13
D: TRBD1
V: TRBV20-1
J: TRBJ1-6

CDR3: CASRGSTANYGYTF
DNA: TGTGCCAGCAGGGGTTCGACAGCCAACTATGGCTACACCTTC
size: NA
length: 14
D: NA
V: TRBV6-2/TRBV6-3
J: TRBJ1-2

CDR3: CATSIQQGGTATSNQPQHF
DNA: TGTGCCACCAGCATACAGCAAGGCGGGACAGCTACTAGCAATCAGCCCCAGCATTTT
size: many
length: 19
D: TRBD1
V: TRBV15
J: TRBJ1-5

CDR3: CSVEVGEGYTF
DNA: TGCAGCGTTGAAGTGGGGGAAGGCTACACCTTC
size: NA
length: 11
D: NA
V: TRBV29-1
J: TRBJ1-2

CDR3: CASRAGSGGHTF
DNA: TGTGCCAGCAGAGCTGGATCAGGGGGCCACACCTTC
size: NA
length: 12
D: TRBD1
V: TRBV12-3/TRBV12-4
J: TRBJ1-2

CDR3: CSVEQGYEQYF
DNA: TGCAGCGTTGAACAGGGGTACGAGCAGTACTTC
size: many
length: 11
D: NA
V: TRBV29-1
J: TRBJ2-7

CDR3: CASSQELSSGGETQYF
DNA: TGTGCCAGCAGCCAAGAGTTATCTAGCGGGGGAGAGACCCAGTACTTC
size: once
length: 16
D: TRBD2
V: TRBV2
J: TRBJ2-5

CDR3: CASSRGGPGQAETQYF
DNA: TGTGCCAGCAGCCGAGGGGGCCCCGGACAGGCCGAGACCCAGTACTTC
size: NA
length: 16
D: TRBD1
V: TRBV7-6
J: TRBJ2-5

CDR3: CASSERDSGNTIYF
DNA: TGTGCCAGTAGTGAACGGGACTCTGGAAACACCATATATTTT
size: few
length: 14
D: NA
V: TRBV19
J: TRBJ1-3

CDR3: CASRTSSSYNSPLHF
DNA: TGTGCCAGCAGAACCTCGAGCTCCTATAATTCACCCCTCCACTTT
size: few
length: 15
D: NA
V: TRBV12-3/TRBV12-4
J: TRBJ1-6

CDR3: CAISEGDLNQPQHF
DNA: TGTGCCATCAGTGAAGGTGACCTCAATCAGCCCCAGCATTTT
size: NA
length: 14
D: NA
V: TRBV10-3
J: TRBJ1-5

CDR3: CASEKGQENTEAFF
DNA: TGTGCCAGTGAGAAGGGACAGGAGAACACTGAAGCTTTCTTT
size: NA
length: 14
D: TRBD1
V: TRBV19
J: TRBJ1-1

CDR3: CASSRGLTGTSGSYEQYF
DNA: TGTGCCAGCAGCCGCGGGTTGACCGGGACTAGCGGTTCCTACGAGCAGTACTTC
size: once
length: 18
D: TRBD2
V: TRBV11-2
J: TRBJ2-7